The 23 T cell receptor beta chains below all came from one sample that was sequenced in a study of blood T cells in healthy people across ages. The second PCR ran about 6 to 11 cycles with a sample-barcoded 5' primer and J-beta primers. TCRdb re-derived calls from the 5' RACE reads in MiXCR, one entry per CDR3 protein. The sample carries about 830,000 distinct CDR3 sequences, approximately 65% recorded once. The sequencing input was blood. These receptors all stem from a man aged 30 to 45 in good health.

This clonotype was counted many times. The gene calls are TRBV7-8 and TRBJ2-7; 7 bases are shared with TRBD1. Germline V CDR1 and CDR2: SGHVS, FQNEAQ. V lost 10 bases to trimming and J lost 0 bases; unmatched junction nucleotides: 6. The CDR3 totals 13 residues. The CDR3 loop reads CATTGTVSYEQYF. The CDR3 coding sequence is TGTGCCACAACCGGGACAGTCTCCTACGAGCAGTACTTC.

The rearrangement uses TRBV10-3 and TRBJ2-1, with 10 nucleotides matching TRBD2. CDR3 length: 16 residues. V was clipped by 3 bases and J by 2 bases; unmatched bases: 4. CDR1 ENHRY and CDR2 SYGVKD come from the germline V gene. The CDR3 DNA reads TGTGCCATCAGTGAATCTAGCGGGGGCGCCTACAATGAGCAGTTCTTC. Translation gives CAISESSGGAYNEQFF.

The chain has TRBV3-1 and TRBJ2-3, with TRBD2 identical over 8 bases. The V and J ends lost 4 bases and 1 base, in that order; junction bases with no gene match: 7. In germline, CDR1 is LGHDT, CDR2 YNNKEL (reference sequence). The CDR3 has 16 residues. DNA of the CDR3: TGTGCCAGCAGCCCTATAGCGGGGATTCGCACAGATACGCAGTATTTT. It is translated as CASSPIAGIRTDTQYF.

This clonotype was counted at least ten times. The genes are TRBV4-2 and TRBJ2-7; TRBD1 matches 7 bases. Germline-derived CDR1 and CDR2 are LGHNA and YNFKEQ. J gave up 0 bases and V 0 bases, and 5 bases lay outside the gene matches. The CDR3 runs to 16 residues. The CDR3 loop is CASSQDDRDSSYEQYF. CDR3 nucleotide sequence: TGTGCCAGCAGCCAAGACGATCGGGACAGCTCCTACGAGCAGTACTTC.

J is TRBJ1-5 and V is TRBV12-3 or TRBV12-4, with D possibly matching TRBD1 (5 bases). There are 13 residues in the CDR3. Trimming removed 10 bases at V and 6 bases at J, with 16 bases between. CDR3 loop: CATTQGWGQPQHF. The DNA for the CDR3 is TGTGCCACCACGCAGGGATGGGGTCAGCCCCAGCATTTT.

J is TRBJ2-3 and V is TRBV20-1, with D possibly being TRBD2 (5 bases). The CDR3 runs 14 residues. Germline values: CDR1 DFQATT, CDR2 SNEGSKA (reference sequence). The V end was cut by 2 bases, the J end by 9 bases, with 18 bases between. CDR3 nucleotides: TGCAGTGCTAGATGGCGAGCGACCGGGGAGACGCAGTATTTT. This translates into CSARWRATGETQYF.

The chain recombines TRBV28 with TRBJ2-4; maybe TRBD2 (5 bases). The J call is uncertain, as TRBJ2-7 better fits the DNA end. The CDR3 totals 14 residues. CDR1 is MDHEN, CDR2 SYDVKM, per germline. The CDR3 sequence is CASSFNLRAYEQYF. The CDR3 nucleotides are TGTGCCAGCAGTTTTAATCTGAGGGCTTACGAGCAGTACTTC.

This chain uses TRBV28 with TRBJ2-7; 7 positions agree with TRBD1. Per the germline V gene, CDR1 is MDHEN and CDR2 is SYDVKM. V lost 6 bases, J lost 0 bases, and 8 bases stayed unmatched. The CDR3 contains 15 residues. The DNA for the CDR3 is TGTGCCAGCAGGACCGGGACAGCTAACTCCTACGAGCAGTACTTC. It encodes CASRTGTANSYEQYF.

This rearrangement joins TRBV4-3 to TRBJ2-2, with TRBD2 as a possible D gene (6 bases). The ends were cut back, 2 bases at V and 0 bases at J, with 13 bases in the middle. Germline V gene lookup returns CDR1 LGHNA and CDR2 YSLEER. The CDR3 has 17 amino acids. Written as DNA, the CDR3 is TGCGCCAGCAGCCAAAGGGCGGCGGGGTCGAACACCGGGGAGCTGTTTTTT. Translation gives CASSQRAAGSNTGELFF.

The rearrangement joins TRBV7-2 to TRBJ2-1; tentatively, D is TRBD2 (5 bases). The CDR3 length is 13 residues. V was clipped by 5 bases and J by 14 bases, with 19 bases between them. In germline, CDR1 is SGHTA, CDR2 FQGNSA. The CDR3 loop reads CASSTVTGKGKFF. The CDR3 bases are TGTGCCAGCAGCACTGTTACCGGGAAGGGTAAGTTCTTC.

The table lists this clonotype with a few counts. V usage is TRBV29-1 and J usage is TRBJ1-1; D is undetermined. In germline, CDR1 is SQVTM, CDR2 ANQGSEA. The CDR3 is 12 residues long. Deletions cut 4 bases from V and 2 bases from J, with 8 bases between. CDR3 nucleotide sequence: TGCAGCGTTGCTAACCCCAACACTGAAGCTTTCTTT. Its protein is CSVANPNTEAFF.

This chain uses TRBV7-3 with TRBJ2-3, with D maybe TRBD2 (6 bases). The length of the CDR3 is 15 residues. CDR1 and CDR2 (germline): SGHTA, FQGTGA. V lost 4 bases and J lost 2, with 13 bases in between. The chain's CDR3 is CASSSGSGNTDTQYF. The DNA of the CDR3 is TGTGCCAGCAGCTCGGGTAGCGGAAACACAGATACGCAGTATTTT.

The rearrangement joins TRBV3-1 to TRBJ2-3; maybe TRBD1 (6 bases). V dropped 0 bases and J dropped 0 bases, with 10 bases sitting between them. From germline, CDR1 is LGHDT and CDR2 YNNKEL (reference sequence). The CDR3 consists of 16 residues. The CDR3 here is CASSQDTRGSTDTQYF. The CDR3 coding sequence is TGTGCCAGCAGCCAAGATACGAGGGGGAGCACAGATACGCAGTATTTT.

This clonotype was picked up one time. The chain carries TRBV25-1 and TRBJ1-2; D ambiguous. Per germline, CDR1 MGHDK and CDR2 SYGVNS. The length of the CDR3 is 15 residues. V was clipped by 3 bases and J by 8 bases, with 19 bases between them. DNA for the CDR3: TGTGCCAGCAGTGATTATTTAGAGGCGGCGGGAGGCTACACCTTC. It is translated as CASSDYLEAAGGYTF.

This clonotype appeared a few times. The V gene is TRBV4-2, the J gene TRBJ2-3, with D possibly being TRBD2 (6 bases). Germline CDR1 is LGHNA and CDR2 is YNFKEQ. The length of the CDR3 is 15 residues. V was pared by 0 bases and J by 8 bases, with 15 bases between. The CDR3 DNA reads TGTGCCAGCAGCCAAGATTCAGCGGGCCAAAGTACGCAGTATTTT. It encodes CASSQDSAGQSTQYF.

This chain joins TRBV21-1 and TRBJ1-5; TRBD1 is the table's D call and was not checked against the DNA. TRBV21-1 is labeled a pseudogene. The CDR3 loop spans 15 amino acids. CDR3 bases: TGTGCCAGCAGCATGGGGACAGGGGCGGATCAGCCCCAGCATTTT. It codes for CASSMGTGADQPQHF.

The CDR3 spells CASSVTRSYNEQFF. CDR3 DNA: TGTGCCAGCAGCGTTACGAGGTCCTACAATGAGCAGTTCTTC. The rearrangement joins TRBV7-8 to TRBJ2-1; unclear D gene. V lost 5 bases, J lost 1 base, and 9 bases lay in between. The CDR3 is 14 amino acids. Germline V gene lookup returns CDR1 SGHVS and CDR2 FQNEAQ.

Here the CDR3 reads CASSWEGTGEAGQYF. In nucleotides, the CDR3 is TGTGCCAGCAGCTGGGAGGGGACAGGGGAGGCCGGGCAGTACTTC. The chain carries TRBV5-5 and TRBJ2-5, with TRBD1 identical over 10 bases. The trim removed 3 bases at V and 11 bases at J, leaving 13 bases unmatched. Germline CDR1 is SGHKS and CDR2 is YYEKEE (reference sequence). The CDR3 is 15 amino acids.

The V gene is TRBV12-3 or TRBV12-4, the J gene TRBJ1-2; D is undetermined. V lost 2 bases and J lost 6, with 4 bases in between. The CDR3 has 11 residues. CDR3 DNA sequence: TGTGCCAGCAGTTTATCCCATGGCTACACCTTC. It encodes CASSLSHGYTF.

The CDR3 loop is CAINDRGQLGTYEQYF. CDR3 DNA: TGTGCCATCAATGATCGGGGACAGTTGGGGACCTACGAGCAGTACTTC. The chain couples TRBV10-3 to TRBJ2-4, with TRBD1 matching 7 bases. The end of the DNA fits TRBJ2-7 better, so the J call may be wrong. The CDR3 runs to 16 residues. The germline CDR1 and CDR2 sequences are ENHRY and SYGVKD.

This sequence joins TRBV4-1 and TRBJ2-7, with D possibly being TRBD1 (6 bases). The CDR3 consists of 14 residues. Germline assignment: CDR1 MGHRA and CDR2 YSYEKL. Trimming left V 0 bases short and J 7 bases short, with 13 bases between. CDR3 DNA sequence: TGCGCCAGCAGCCAAGAAATGGACAGCCGAGAGCAGTACTTC. It is translated as CASSQEMDSREQYF.

This clonotype appeared a single time. The genes are TRBV12-3 or TRBV12-4 and TRBJ2-5, with 7 bases fitting TRBD2. The J call may be faulty, since TRBJ2-7 better matches the DNA end. The CDR3 is made up of 16 amino acids. CDR3 sequence (DNA): TGTGCCAGCAGTTTAAAGTCGCTAGCGGTGATATACGAGCAGTACTTC. It translates to CASSLKSLAVIYEQYF.

The V and J genes are TRBV4-1 and TRBJ2-7, with D uncertain. CDR3 length: 13 residues. Trimming removed 2 bases at V and 6 bases at J, with 11 bases between. Germline CDR1 and CDR2: MGHRA and YSYEKL. CDR3: CASSQRVGPEQYF. CDR3 DNA sequence: TGCGCCAGCAGCCAACGTGTAGGGCCCGAGCAGTACTTC.